A single sample gave rise to the 13 T cell receptor beta chains below, sequenced in a study of radiation and T cells in renal cell carcinoma. Profiling relied on immunoSEQ multiplex PCR, and the TCRdb table lists in-frame clones only, not all of them. This sample yields some 120,000 clones, of which more than 75% are seen a single time; 5.8% belongs to the top ten. Time point denoted: blood 2 weeks post-SBRT. Treatment reported: 15 Gy SBRT to primary tumor, nephrectomy 4 weeks later. Sequences were derived from blood, sampled from a patient whose treatment included radiotherapy and nephrectomy. These receptors were obtained from a woman aged 70-85 years with renal cell carcinoma.

The chain joins TRBV28 to TRBJ2-2, with D hard to call. Per the germline V gene, CDR1 is MDHEN and CDR2 is SYDVKM. The CDR3 runs to 15 residues. V gave up 5 bases and J gave up 1 base, with 11 bases separating them. The CDR3 reads CASSPELQNTGELFF. As DNA, the CDR3 is TGTGCCAGCAGTCCCGAGTTACAGAACACCGGGGAGCTGTTTTTT. The full variable domain, with the rest looked up from reference TRBV28 and TRBJ2-2, is DVKVTQSSRYLVKRTGEKVFLECVQDMDHENMFWYRQDPGLGLRLIYFSYDVKMKEKGDIPEGYSVSREKKERFSLILESASTNQTSMYLCASSPELQNTGELFFGEGSRLTVL.

This chain links TRBV9 with TRBJ2-1; TRBD1 matches 7 bases. The germline V gene has CDR1 SGDLS and CDR2 YYNGEE. The CDR3 is 15 amino acids. Trimming took 0 bases from V and 4 from J; bases not matched to a gene: 4. The CDR3 DNA reads as TGTGCCAGCAGCGTAGGGGACAGTAATTACAATGAGCAGTTCTTC. Its protein is CASSVGDSNYNEQFF.

The gene calls are TRBV7-2 and TRBJ2-7, with no clear D. This CDR3 region has 13 residues. Trimming removed 1 base from V and 3 bases from J, with 7 bases in between. Per germline, CDR1 SGHTA and CDR2 FQGNSA. The DNA of the CDR3 is TGTGCCAGCAGCTTAGACGGCTACTACGAGCAGTACTTC. Encoded protein: CASSLDGYYEQYF.

The V and J genes are TRBV6-4 and TRBJ1-2; TRBD1 matches at 8 bases. The CDR3 length is 13 residues. V shed 5 bases, J shed 7 bases, and the junction held 6 bases outside the gene matches. CDR1 and CDR2 (germline): MRHNA, SNTAGT. CDR3 in amino acids: CASSPDRVSGYTF. The CDR3 DNA reads as TGTGCCAGCAGTCCGGACAGGGTCTCTGGCTACACCTTC.

This chain joins TRBV11-2 and TRBJ1-1, with D uncertain. Between the trimmed V and J ends, which lost 3 bases and 1 base, there was a span of 9 bases. The CDR3 is 14 residues long. In germline, CDR1 is SGHAT, CDR2 FQNNGV. For the CDR3, the DNA is TGTGCCAGCAGCTTTCGGCAGCCGAACACTGAAGCTTTCTTT. Amino acids: CASSFRQPNTEAFF.

This clone was recorded a few times. V is TRBV4-3 and J is TRBJ1-1; D remains ambiguous. With 8 bases removed from V and 0 bases from J, the gap between germline ends came to 10 bases. The germline CDR1 and CDR2 sequences are LGHNA and YSLEER. CDR3 length: 13 residues. CDR3 sequence reads: CASGRAVNTEAFF. The CDR3 DNA reads TGCGCCAGCGGAAGGGCGGTGAACACTGAAGCTTTCTTT.

The chain couples TRBV7-2 to TRBJ2-3; 13 nucleotides match TRBD2. The CDR3 runs to 15 residues. V shed 1 base, J shed 5 bases, and the junction held 0 bases outside the gene matches. Germline V CDR1 and CDR2: SGHTA, FQGNSA. The CDR3 bases are TGTGCCAGCAGCTTAGGACTAGCGGGGGGAGATACGCAGTATTTT. Translated: CASSLGLAGGDTQYF.

J is TRBJ2-2 and V is TRBV5-4; perhaps TRBD1 as D (5 bases). The CDR3 is 14 residues long. V gave up 2 bases and J gave up 4 bases, with 9 bases separating them. In germline, CDR1 is SGHNT, CDR2 YYREEE (reference sequence). DNA of the CDR3: TGTGCCAGCAGCTTATCTCAGGGCACCGGGGAGCTGTTTTTT. This sequence encodes CASSLSQGTGELFF.

This chain joins TRBV19 and TRBJ1-6, with D unclear. V lost 5 bases and J 3 bases, leaving 8 bases between the germline ends. The CDR3 is 14 amino acids. Germline V gene data show CDR1 as LNHDA and CDR2 as SQIVND (reference sequence). Here the CDR3 reads CASSWDSYNSPLHF. DNA of the CDR3: TGTGCCAGTAGTTGGGATAGCTATAATTCACCCCTCCACTTT.

The V and J genes are TRBV6-5 and TRBJ1-1, with D perhaps TRBD1 (5 bases). The CDR3 loop spans 11 amino acids. Deletions cut 2 bases from V and 10 bases from J, with 8 bases between. Germline V lookup: CDR1 MNHEY, CDR2 SVGAGI. The CDR3 region has the DNA TGTGCCAGCAGTTACCTTGGGGGAGCTTTCTTT. Protein: CASSYLGGAFF.

The rearrangement uses TRBV6-1 and TRBJ2-1, with 15 bases that match TRBD2. The V gene's germline CDR1 is MNHNS and CDR2 SASEGT. There are 16 residues in the CDR3. The ends lost 2 bases at V and 6 bases at J; junction bases unmatched: 2. The CDR3 DNA follows: TGTGCCAGCAGTGAATGGACTAGCGGGGGGGCCAATGAGCAGTTCTTC. As protein: CASSEWTSGGANEQFF.

The chain links TRBV11-2 to TRBJ1-1, with 8 bases fitting TRBD1. Trimming at V came to 5 bases and at J to 1 base, leaving 6 bases not matched to a gene. CDR3 size: 15 residues. Germline V gene sequence: CDR1 SGHAT, CDR2 FQNNGV. As DNA, the CDR3 is TGTGCCAGCAGCGTGACAGGGGCGGGGAACACTGAAGCTTTCTTT. Protein sequence: CASSVTGAGNTEAFF.

The chain recombines TRBV4-3 with TRBJ2-2; weak D call: TRBD2 (7 bases). Germline lookup yields CDR1 LGHNA and CDR2 YSLEER. Trimming took off 4 bases at V and 0 bases at J, with 9 bases between the two ends. The CDR3 totals 15 residues. CDR3 sequence (DNA): TGCGCCAGCAGCCCGGGGGGCTCGAACACCGGGGAGCTGTTTTTT. This sequence encodes CASSPGGSNTGELFF.